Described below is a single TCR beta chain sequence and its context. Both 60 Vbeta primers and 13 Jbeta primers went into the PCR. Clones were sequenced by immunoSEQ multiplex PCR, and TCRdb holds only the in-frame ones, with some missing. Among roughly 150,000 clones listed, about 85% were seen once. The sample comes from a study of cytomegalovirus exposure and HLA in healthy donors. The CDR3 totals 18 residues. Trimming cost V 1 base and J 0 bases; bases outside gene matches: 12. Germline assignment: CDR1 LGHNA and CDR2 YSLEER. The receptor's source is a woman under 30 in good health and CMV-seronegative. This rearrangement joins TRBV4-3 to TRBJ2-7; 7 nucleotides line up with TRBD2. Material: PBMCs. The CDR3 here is CASSQALRGLGASYEQYF. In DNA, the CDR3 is TGCGCCAGCAGCCAAGCTTTGCGCGGACTAGGAGCCTCCTACGAGCAGTACTTC.